This T cell receptor (beta chain) was recovered during a study of T cells in Graves' hyperthyroidism and ophthalmopathy. Study results and limitations: Most thyroid clonotypes expanded above 0.001 were also detected in blood. The model identified upcoming ophthalmopathy a median approximately seven months ahead of onset.

Notes on this clonotype: Its antigen is unidentified. This may be a read error: a much more frequent sequence differs by one nucleotide.

Amplification of TCR beta CDR3 regions used RNA as the template. The HTBI set primed first-round TCR CDR3 RT-PCR. In TCRdb, the multiplex PCR reads were re-called with MiXCR into one record per CDR3 protein. The sample includes roughly 720,000 distinct CDR3 sequences, 17% of them seen just once. Patients counted as stable if ophthalmopathy did not develop within 18 months. Thyroid ultrasound and orbital computed tomography, with clinical symptoms and serum thyroxine and TRAb, informed diagnoses. This TCR was sampled from a man aged 45-65 years with Graves' hyperthyroidism. The source material was blood.

The chain's CDR3 is CASSLRTIEMRATDTQYF. The CDR3, as DNA: TGTGCCAGCAGCCTGCGGACTATCGAGATGCGGGCGACAGATACGCAGTATTTT. V and J are TRBV7-9 and TRBJ2-3; weak D call: TRBD2 (6 bases). CDR1 is SEHNR and CDR2 is FQNEAQ in the germline V gene (reference sequence). The CDR3 sequence is 18 residues long. V was shortened by 5 bases and J by 3 bases, with 24 bases between the two germline ends.